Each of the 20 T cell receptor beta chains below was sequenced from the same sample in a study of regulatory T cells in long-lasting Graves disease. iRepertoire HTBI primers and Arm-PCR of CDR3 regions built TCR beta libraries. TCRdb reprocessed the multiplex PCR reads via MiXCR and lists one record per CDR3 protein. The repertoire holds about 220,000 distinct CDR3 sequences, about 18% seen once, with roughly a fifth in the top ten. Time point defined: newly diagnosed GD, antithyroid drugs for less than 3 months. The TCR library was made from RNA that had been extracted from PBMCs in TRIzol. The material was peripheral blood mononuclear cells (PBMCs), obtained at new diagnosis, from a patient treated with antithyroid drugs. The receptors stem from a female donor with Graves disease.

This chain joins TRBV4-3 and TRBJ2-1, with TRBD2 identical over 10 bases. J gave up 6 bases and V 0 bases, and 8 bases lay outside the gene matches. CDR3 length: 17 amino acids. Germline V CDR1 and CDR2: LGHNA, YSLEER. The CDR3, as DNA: TGCGCCAGCAGCCAAGATGGAACTAGCGGGAAGGGCAATGAGCAGTTCTTC. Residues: CASSQDGTSGKGNEQFF.

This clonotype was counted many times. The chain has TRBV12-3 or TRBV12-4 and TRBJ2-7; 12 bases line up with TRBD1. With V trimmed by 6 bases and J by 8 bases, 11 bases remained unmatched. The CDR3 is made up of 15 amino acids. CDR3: CASRRPGTGGGQQYF. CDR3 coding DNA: TGTGCCAGCAGGCGACCCGGGACAGGGGGCGGGCAGCAGTACTTC.

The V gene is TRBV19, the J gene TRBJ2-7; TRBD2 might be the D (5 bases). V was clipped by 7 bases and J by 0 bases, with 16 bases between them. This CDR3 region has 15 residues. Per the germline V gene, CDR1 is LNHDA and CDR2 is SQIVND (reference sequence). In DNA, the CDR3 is TGTGCCAGTACCCCCAGGACGGGGAGCTCCTACGAGCAGTACTTC. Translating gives CASTPRTGSSYEQYF.

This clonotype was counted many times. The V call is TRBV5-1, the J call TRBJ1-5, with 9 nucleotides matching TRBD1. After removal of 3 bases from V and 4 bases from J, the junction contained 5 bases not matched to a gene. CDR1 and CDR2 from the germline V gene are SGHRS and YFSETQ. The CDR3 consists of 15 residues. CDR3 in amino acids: CASSWGQGWNQPQHF. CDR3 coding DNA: TGCGCCAGCAGCTGGGGACAGGGATGGAATCAGCCCCAGCATTTT. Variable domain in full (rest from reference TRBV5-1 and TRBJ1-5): KAGVTQTPRYLIKTRGQQVTLSCSPISGHRSVSWYQQTPGQGLQFLFEYFSETQRNKGNFPGRFSGRQFSNSRSEMNVSTLELGDSALYLCASSWGQGWNQPQHFGDGTRLSIL.

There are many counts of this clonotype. The CDR3 is CASSPDYIGEQFF. CDR3 DNA: TGTGCCAGCAGCCCGGATTACATCGGGGAGCAGTTCTTC. The rearrangement joins TRBV7-2 to TRBJ2-1; no reliable D call. In germline, CDR1 is SGHTA, CDR2 FQGNSA. CDR3 length: 13 amino acids. Trimming pared 5 bases from V and 10 bases from J, leaving 15 bases between.

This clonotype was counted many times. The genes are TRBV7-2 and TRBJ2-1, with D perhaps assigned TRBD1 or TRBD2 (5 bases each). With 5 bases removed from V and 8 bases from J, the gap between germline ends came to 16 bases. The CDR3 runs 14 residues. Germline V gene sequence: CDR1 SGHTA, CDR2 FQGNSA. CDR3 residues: CASSRGVDNDEQFF. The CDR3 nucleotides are TGTGCCAGCAGCCGAGGGGTAGATAATGATGAGCAGTTCTTC. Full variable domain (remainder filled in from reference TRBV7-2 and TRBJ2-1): GAGVSQSPSNKVTEKGKDVELRCDPISGHTALYWYRQSLGQGLEFLIYFQGNSAPDKSGLPSDRFSAERTGGSVSTLTIQRTQQEDSAVYLCASSRGVDNDEQFFGPGTRLTVL.

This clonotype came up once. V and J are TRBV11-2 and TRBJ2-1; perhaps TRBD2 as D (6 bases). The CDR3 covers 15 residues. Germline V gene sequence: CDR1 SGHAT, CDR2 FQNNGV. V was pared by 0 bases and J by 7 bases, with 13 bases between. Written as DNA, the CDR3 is TGTGCCAGCAGCTTAGATCCCCTAGCGCCGAATGAGCAGTTCTTC. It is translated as CASSLDPLAPNEQFF.

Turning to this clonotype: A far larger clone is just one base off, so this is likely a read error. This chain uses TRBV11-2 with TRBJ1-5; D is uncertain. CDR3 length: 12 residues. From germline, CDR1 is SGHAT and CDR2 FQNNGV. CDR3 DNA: TGTGCCAGCAGCTTTGCGAATGAACCCCAGCCTTTT. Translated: CASSFANEPQPF.

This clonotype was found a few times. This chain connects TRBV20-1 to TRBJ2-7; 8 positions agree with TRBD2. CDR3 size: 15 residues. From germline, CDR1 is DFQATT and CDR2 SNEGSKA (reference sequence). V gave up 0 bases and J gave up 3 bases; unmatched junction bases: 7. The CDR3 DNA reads TGCAGTGCTAGAGATCGCTCTAGCGGGCTCTACGAGCAGTACTTC. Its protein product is CSARDRSSGLYEQYF.

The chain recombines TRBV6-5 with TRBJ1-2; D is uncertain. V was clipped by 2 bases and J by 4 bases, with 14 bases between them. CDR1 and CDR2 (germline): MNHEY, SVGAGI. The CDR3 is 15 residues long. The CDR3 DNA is TGTGCCAGCAGTTACATCGTTTTGGATTCCTATGGCTACACCTTC. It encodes CASSYIVLDSYGYTF.

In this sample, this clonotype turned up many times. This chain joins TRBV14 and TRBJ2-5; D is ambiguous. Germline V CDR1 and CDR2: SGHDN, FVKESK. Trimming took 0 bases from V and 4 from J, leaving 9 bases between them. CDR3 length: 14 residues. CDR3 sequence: CASSQERISETQYF. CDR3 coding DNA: TGTGCCAGCAGCCAAGAAAGAATTTCAGAGACCCAGTACTTC.

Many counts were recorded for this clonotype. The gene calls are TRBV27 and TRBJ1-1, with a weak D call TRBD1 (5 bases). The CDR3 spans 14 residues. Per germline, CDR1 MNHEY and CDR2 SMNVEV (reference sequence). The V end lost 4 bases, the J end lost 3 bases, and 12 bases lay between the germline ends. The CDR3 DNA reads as TGTGCCAGCAGTTACTCCAGGGTGGACACTGAAGCTTTCTTT. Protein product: CASSYSRVDTEAFF.

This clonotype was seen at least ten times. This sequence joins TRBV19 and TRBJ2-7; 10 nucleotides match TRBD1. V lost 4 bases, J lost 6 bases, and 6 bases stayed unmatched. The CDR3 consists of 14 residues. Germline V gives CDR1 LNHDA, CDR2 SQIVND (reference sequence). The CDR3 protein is CASSTGTGVGEQYF. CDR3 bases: TGTGCCAGTAGTACCGGGACAGGGGTGGGCGAGCAGTACTTC.

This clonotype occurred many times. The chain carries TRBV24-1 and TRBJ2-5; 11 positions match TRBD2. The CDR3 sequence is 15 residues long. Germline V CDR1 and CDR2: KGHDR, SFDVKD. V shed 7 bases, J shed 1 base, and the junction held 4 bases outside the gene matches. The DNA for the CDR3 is TGTGCCACCAGCGGACTAGCGGGCTCCCAAGAGACCCAGTACTTC. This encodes CATSGLAGSQETQYF.

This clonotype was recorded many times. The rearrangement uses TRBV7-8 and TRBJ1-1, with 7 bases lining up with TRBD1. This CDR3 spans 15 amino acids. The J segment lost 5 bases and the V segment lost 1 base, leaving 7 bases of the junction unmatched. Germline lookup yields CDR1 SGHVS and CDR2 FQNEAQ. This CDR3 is CASSLEAQGMTEAFF. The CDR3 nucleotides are TGTGCCAGCAGCTTAGAGGCACAGGGGATGACTGAAGCTTTCTTT.

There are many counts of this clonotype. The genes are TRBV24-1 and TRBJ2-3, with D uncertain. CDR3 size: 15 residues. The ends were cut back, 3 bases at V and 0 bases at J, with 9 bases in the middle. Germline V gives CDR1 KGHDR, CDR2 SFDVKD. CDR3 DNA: TGTGCCACCAGTGATCCCACGACTAGCACAGATACGCAGTATTTT. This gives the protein CATSDPTTSTDTQYF.

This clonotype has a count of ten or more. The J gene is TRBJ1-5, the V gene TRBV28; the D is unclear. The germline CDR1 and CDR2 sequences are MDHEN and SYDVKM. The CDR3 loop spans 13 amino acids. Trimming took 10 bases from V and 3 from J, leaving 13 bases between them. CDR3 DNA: TGTGCCACCATTAACAGCCCCAATCAGCCCCAGCATTTT. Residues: CATINSPNQPQHF.

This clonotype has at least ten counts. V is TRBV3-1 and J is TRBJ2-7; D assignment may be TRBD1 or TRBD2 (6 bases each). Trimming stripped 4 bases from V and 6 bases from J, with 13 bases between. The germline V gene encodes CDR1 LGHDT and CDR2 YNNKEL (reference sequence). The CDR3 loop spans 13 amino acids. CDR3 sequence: CASSPLQGGEQYF. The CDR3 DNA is TGTGCCAGCAGCCCCTTACAGGGAGGCGAGCAGTACTTC.

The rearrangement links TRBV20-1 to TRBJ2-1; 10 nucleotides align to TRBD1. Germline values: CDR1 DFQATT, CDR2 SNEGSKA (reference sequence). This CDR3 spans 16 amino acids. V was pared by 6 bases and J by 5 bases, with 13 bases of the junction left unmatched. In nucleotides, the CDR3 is TGCAGTGCAGTCCCTTTCCGGGACAGGGGTAACAATGAGCAGTTCTTC. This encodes CSAVPFRDRGNNEQFF.

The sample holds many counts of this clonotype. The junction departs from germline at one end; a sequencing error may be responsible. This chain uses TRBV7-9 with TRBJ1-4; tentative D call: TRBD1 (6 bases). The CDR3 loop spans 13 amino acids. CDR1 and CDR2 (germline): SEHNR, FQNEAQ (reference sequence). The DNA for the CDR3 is TGTGCCAGCAGTTTAGGGGGAAATGAAAAACTGTTTTTT. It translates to CASSLGGNEKLFF.